A single sample gave rise to the 26 T cell receptor beta chains below, sequenced in a study of blood T cell repertoires in COVID-19 (TCRdb year 2020). Library construction relied on the immunoSEQ multiplex PCR assay. TCRdb retrieved this table from immuneACCESS and kept in-frame rearrangements only. Not all clones are present; in checked studies, unresolved V genes account for under half, and no reason is known for the remainder. Counted in this sample were about 250,000 clones; around 85% of them appeared once. Of the sample, over 7.5% is held by the ten largest clones. The sample was peripheral blood. Receptor source: an elderly man with acute or convalescent COVID-19.

The genes are TRBV29-1 and TRBJ1-4, with D maybe TRBD1 (6 bases). The CDR3 totals 13 residues. V was shortened by 4 bases and J by 0 bases, with 6 bases between the two germline ends. Germline V lookup: CDR1 SQVTM, CDR2 ANQGSEA. Written as DNA, the CDR3 is TGCAGCGTTGCAGGGGCAACTAATGAAAAACTGTTTTTT. This codes for CSVAGATNEKLFF.

This clone was counted only a few times. The sample contains more than one DNA sequence encoding this CDR3. The V and J genes are TRBV12-3 or TRBV12-4 and TRBJ2-7; D call uncertain. V lost 4 bases, J lost 3 bases, and 4 bases lay in between. CDR3 length: 11 amino acids. The chain's CDR3 is CASSSFYEQYF. The DNA of the CDR3 is TGTGCCAGCAGTTCCTTCTACGAGCAGTACTTC.

This clone was seen just once. The rearrangement uses TRBV3-1 (or the pseudogene TRBV3-2) and TRBJ2-6; possible D gene TRBD1, 6 bases. Germline loops: CDR1 LGHDT, CDR2 YNNKEL (reference sequence). The CDR3 has 16 residues. Between the trimmed V and J ends, which lost 0 bases and 2 bases, there was a span of 8 bases. This CDR3 is CASSQEQGTGANVLTF. In DNA, the CDR3 is TGTGCCAGCAGCCAAGAACAGGGAACTGGGGCCAACGTCCTGACTTTC.

The rearrangement uses TRBV7-9 and TRBJ2-7; possibly TRBD2 for D (5 bases). Deletions cut 3 bases from V and 5 bases from J, with 11 bases between. The CDR3 is 13 residues long. The V gene's germline CDR1 is SEHNR and CDR2 FQNEAQ (reference sequence). CDR3 loop: CASSFAGVDEQYF. In nucleotides, the CDR3 is TGTGCCAGCAGCTTCGCGGGTGTGGACGAGCAGTACTTC. The variable domain in full, with the rest retrieved from reference TRBV7-9 and TRBJ2-7, is DTGVSQNPRHKITKRGQNVTFRCDPISEHNRLYWYRQTLGQGPEFLTYFQNEAQLEKSRLLSDRFSAERPKGSFSTLEIQRTEQGDSAMYLCASSFAGVDEQYFGPGTRLTVT.

This clone was seen more than once but under ten times. J is TRBJ2-7 and V is TRBV3-1 (or the pseudogene TRBV3-2); no reliable D call. Germline CDR1 LGHDT, CDR2 YNNKEL (reference sequence). The CDR3 extends over 12 amino acids. V was pared by 4 bases and J by 3 bases, with 7 bases between. This chain's CDR3 is CASSPDHYEQYF. For the CDR3, the DNA is TGTGCCAGCAGCCCAGACCACTACGAGCAGTACTTC.

J is TRBJ1-2 and V is TRBV6-5, with 7 bases fitting TRBD1. This CDR3 has 15 amino acids. V gave up 10 bases and J gave up 2 bases; unmatched junction bases: 13. CDR1 and CDR2 from the germline V gene are MNHEY and SVGAGI. The CDR3 is CANRPQSGQNYGYTF. In DNA, the CDR3 is TGTGCCAACAGACCGCAATCGGGACAGAACTATGGCTACACCTTC.

J is TRBJ1-2 and V is TRBV28; D possibly corresponds to TRBD1 (5 bases). Trimming removed 5 bases from V and 2 bases from J, with 12 bases in between. The CDR3 is 14 residues long. Looked up from germline, CDR1 is MDHEN and CDR2 is SYDVKM. CDR3 in amino acids: CASSPLPGNYGYTF. The CDR3, as DNA: TGTGCCAGCAGTCCGCTACCAGGGAACTATGGCTACACCTTC.

The rearrangement uses TRBV6-5 and TRBJ1-1; 7 bases map to TRBD1. The CDR3 has 13 amino acids. Germline CDR1 reads MNHEY; CDR2 reads SVGAGI. V lost 8 bases, J lost 1 base, and 4 bases stayed unmatched. The DNA for the CDR3 is TGTGCCAGCGTGGGACAGCCGAACACTGAAGCTTTCTTT. Amino acids: CASVGQPNTEAFF.

The genes are TRBV6-6 and TRBJ2-1, with 9 positions matching TRBD2. The V segment lost 4 bases and the J segment 1 base; nucleotides outside the gene matches: 5. Germline V gene sequence: CDR1 MNHNY, CDR2 SVGAGI (reference sequence). This CDR3 is built from 16 residues. The CDR3 DNA reads as TGTGCCAGCAGTTCCCTGAGCGGGGGGTCCTACAATGAGCAGTTCTTC. This codes for CASSSLSGGSYNEQFF.

As concerns this clone: Different DNA sequences within this sample yield the same CDR3. CDR3 amino acids: CASTLAGGYEQYF. The CDR3 DNA reads TGTGCCAGCACGCTAGCGGGAGGGTACGAGCAGTACTTC. This chain joins TRBV2 and TRBJ2-7, with TRBD2 matching over 12 bases. After removal of 7 bases from V and 4 bases from J, the junction contained 2 bases not matched to a gene. The CDR3 loop spans 13 amino acids. Germline V lookup: CDR1 SNHLY, CDR2 FYNNEI.

This clone was seen a handful of times. The chain employs TRBV2 and TRBJ1-2; 7 bases match TRBD1. The CDR3 loop spans 14 amino acids. V gave up 6 bases and J gave up 2 bases; unmatched junction bases: 6. CDR1 and CDR2 (germline): SNHLY, FYNNEI. The CDR3 DNA reads as TGTGCCAGCAGGCAGGGGGAGTCGAACTATGGCTACACCTTC. This translates into CASRQGESNYGYTF.

This clone was observed a handful of times. The chain carries TRBV24-1 and TRBJ1-5; D may be TRBD1 (5 bases). Germline V gives CDR1 KGHDR, CDR2 SFDVKD. The CDR3 has 16 amino acids. Trimming took off 3 bases at V and 3 bases at J, with 14 bases between the two ends. CDR3 in amino acids: CATSDRQGSFNQPQHF. The CDR3 DNA reads TGTGCCACCAGTGATCGGCAGGGTTCCTTCAATCAGCCCCAGCATTTT.

The genes are TRBV5-1 and TRBJ2-7; 9 nucleotides agree with TRBD1. The CDR3 loop spans 20 amino acids. Trimming cost V 0 bases and J 3 bases; bases outside gene matches: 19. Germline V gene data show CDR1 as SGHRS and CDR2 as YFSETQ. The DNA for the CDR3 is TGCGCCAGCAGCTTGGCACAGGGGGCGGCTAGCAAATATTTCGTCTACGAGCAGTACTTC. Translated, it gives CASSLAQGAASKYFVYEQYF.

The gene calls are TRBV14 and TRBJ2-7, with 7 bases fitting TRBD1. The CDR3 extends over 17 amino acids. The ends lost 3 bases at V and 2 bases at J; junction bases unmatched: 13. In germline, CDR1 is SGHDN, CDR2 FVKESK. The CDR3 spells CASSHSRGVQGTYEQYF. CDR3 sequence (DNA): TGTGCCAGCAGCCACTCAAGGGGTGTACAGGGGACCTACGAGCAGTACTTC.

The gene calls are TRBV19 and TRBJ2-7, with D perhaps TRBD1 (5 bases). Germline V CDR1 and CDR2: LNHDA, SQIVND (reference sequence). This CDR3 has 15 amino acids. With 6 bases removed from V and 6 bases from J, the gap between germline ends came to 21 bases. CDR3 coding DNA: TGTGCCAGTAGCCCAACTGGGTTAGGGGTGAGCGAGCAGTACTTC. Its translation: CASSPTGLGVSEQYF.

This chain connects TRBV28 to TRBJ1-5; perhaps TRBD1 as D (6 bases). Germline V gene sequence: CDR1 MDHEN, CDR2 SYDVKM. Trimming removed 7 bases at V and 0 bases at J, with 16 bases between. This CDR3 has 16 residues. CDR3 sequence (DNA): TGTGCCAGCATCCGGGGGGGCAAGCTTAGCAATCAGCCCCAGCATTTT. Translated: CASIRGGKLSNQPQHF.

This chain connects TRBV11-3 to TRBJ1-1, with TRBD1 identical over 7 bases. The CDR3 loop spans 14 amino acids. V was pared by 5 bases and J by 10 bases, with 13 bases of the junction left unmatched. Germline CDR1 SGHNT, CDR2 YENEEA. The CDR3 is CASSQRSLGQAAFF. Written as DNA, the CDR3 is TGTGCCAGCAGCCAGCGATCATTAGGACAGGCAGCTTTCTTT.

The rearrangement joins TRBV19 to TRBJ1-4, with 9 bases aligning to TRBD1. The germline CDR1 and CDR2 sequences are LNHDA and SQIVND (reference sequence). The CDR3 loop spans 15 amino acids. V was pared by 5 bases and J by 6 bases, with 7 bases of the junction left unmatched. The CDR3 reads CASSPPGQGHEKLFF. CDR3 DNA sequence: TGTGCCAGTAGTCCTCCGGGACAGGGCCATGAAAAACTGTTTTTT.

The rearrangement joins TRBV12-3 or TRBV12-4 to TRBJ1-1, with 7 nucleotides matching TRBD1. Trimming at V came to 5 bases and at J to 14 bases, leaving 11 bases not matched to a gene. This CDR3 is built from 12 residues. CDR3 in amino acids: CASSPDGTASFF. The CDR3 DNA follows: TGTGCCAGCAGTCCTGACGGGACAGCTTCATTCTTT.

This clone was counted a single time. V and J are TRBV23-1 and TRBJ2-7; TRBD2 might be the D (6 bases). TRBV23-1 falls under the ORF class, with uncertain function. Trimming shortened V by 0 bases and J by 2 bases, and 26 bases separated the two germline ends. CDR3 length: 20 amino acids. CDR3 nucleotides: TGCGCCAGCAGTCAATCGCACCAACAATGTGGAGGGGAAGTCACCTACGAGCAGTACTTC. The encoded protein is CASSQSHQQCGGEVTYEQYF.

The table lists this clone with a few counts. The rearrangement joins TRBV5-4 to TRBJ1-2, with TRBD1 identical over 9 bases. Germline values: CDR1 SGHNT, CDR2 YYREEE (reference sequence). The CDR3 totals 14 residues. With 4 bases clipped from V and 4 bases from J, the junction kept 5 bases outside the gene matches. CDR3 bases: TGTGCCAGCAGCCTCGGACAGGGGAGCTATGGCTACACCTTC. Protein sequence: CASSLGQGSYGYTF. Full variable domain (remainder filled in from reference TRBV5-4 and TRBJ1-2): ETGVTQSPTHLIKTRGQQVTLRCSSQSGHNTVSWYQQALGQGPQFIFQYYREEENGRGNFPPRFSGLQFPNYSSELNVNALELDDSALYLCASSLGQGSYGYTFGSGTRLTVV.

The rearrangement links TRBV6-5 to TRBJ2-1; D is perhaps TRBD1 (8 bases). This CDR3 spans 16 amino acids. Germline CDR1 MNHEY, CDR2 SVGAGI. The V gene lost 1 base and the J gene lost 5 bases, with 15 bases spanning the gap. Here the CDR3 DNA reads TGTGCCAGCAGTTACTTAACAGGGGGGGTGGACAATGAGCAGTTCTTC. It specifies CASSYLTGGVDNEQFF.

The CDR3 bases are TGTGCCAGCAGTCCTACCCTGCGGGACAGGCAGAACTATGGCTACACCTTC. Amino acid sequence: CASSPTLRDRQNYGYTF. V usage is TRBV28 and J usage is TRBJ1-2, with 8 bases lining up with TRBD1. V was clipped by 5 bases and J by 2 bases; unmatched bases: 13. This CDR3 comprises 17 residues. Germline V gene data show CDR1 as MDHEN and CDR2 as SYDVKM.

The chain employs TRBV19 and TRBJ1-5, with D perhaps matching TRBD1 (6 bases). With 4 bases removed from V and 4 bases from J, the gap between germline ends came to 14 bases. Germline CDR1 reads LNHDA; CDR2 reads SQIVND (reference sequence). The CDR3 consists of 15 residues. The CDR3 nucleotides read TGTGCCAGTAGTACCGACAGGTTTGCTAATCAGCCCCAGCATTTT. It yields the protein CASSTDRFANQPQHF.

This chain joins TRBV6-5 and TRBJ2-1; D uncertain. CDR3 length equals 13 residues. V was cut by 5 bases and J by 15 bases, with 20 bases left in between. The germline CDR1 and CDR2 sequences are MNHEY and SVGAGI. CDR3 in DNA: TGTGCCAGCAGTCCACCTCCGGGTCCGGGTAGGTTCTTC. This sequence encodes CASSPPPGPGRFF.

The V call is TRBV9, the J call TRBJ2-1; possible D gene TRBD2, 6 bases. The CDR3 extends over 15 amino acids. V lost 0 bases to trimming and J lost 4 bases, with 11 bases between them. CDR1 SGDLS and CDR2 YYNGEE come from the germline V gene. DNA for the CDR3: TGTGCCAGCAGCGTAGAAGCGGAGGGGTACAATGAGCAGTTCTTC. This translates into CASSVEAEGYNEQFF. The full variable domain, in which reference TRBV9 and TRBJ2-1 provide the parts outside the CDR3, is DSGVTQTPKHLITATGQRVTLRCSPRSGDLSVYWYQQSLDQGLQFLIQYYNGEERAKGNILERFSAQQFPDLHSELNLSSLELGDSALYFCASSVEAEGYNEQFFGPGTRLTVL.